This entry lists 2 T cell receptor beta chains sequenced from one sample in a study of blood T cell repertoires in COVID-19. TCRdb's copy holds only in-frame clones and misses some; the assay was immunoSEQ multiplex PCR. The top ten hold under 6% of the sample, which has 320,000 or so clones, 88% seen once. Sequencing was carried out using PBMCs or T cells enriched from blood (not recorded which). These receptors all come from a man younger than 45 who had recovered from COVID-19.

This chain connects TRBV18 to TRBJ1-1, with a weak D call TRBD1 (6 bases). There are 13 residues in the CDR3. Germline V gene data show CDR1 as KGHSH and CDR2 as LQKENI. V was shortened by 5 bases and J by 1 base, with 8 bases between the two germline ends. The CDR3 region is CASSADRNTEAFF. CDR3 nucleotide sequence: TGTGCCAGCTCAGCGGACAGGAACACTGAAGCTTTCTTT.

In nucleotides, the CDR3 is TGTGCCAGCAGTTATCGGACAGGGTACGAGCAGTACTTC. It codes for CASSYRTGYEQYF. This chain uses TRBV27 with TRBJ2-7; TRBD1 aligns across 8 bases. CDR1 and CDR2 from the germline V gene are MNHEY and SMNVEV (reference sequence). Germline trimming cut 4 bases from V and 4 bases from J; bases unmatched to any gene: 3. This CDR3 is 13 amino acids long.